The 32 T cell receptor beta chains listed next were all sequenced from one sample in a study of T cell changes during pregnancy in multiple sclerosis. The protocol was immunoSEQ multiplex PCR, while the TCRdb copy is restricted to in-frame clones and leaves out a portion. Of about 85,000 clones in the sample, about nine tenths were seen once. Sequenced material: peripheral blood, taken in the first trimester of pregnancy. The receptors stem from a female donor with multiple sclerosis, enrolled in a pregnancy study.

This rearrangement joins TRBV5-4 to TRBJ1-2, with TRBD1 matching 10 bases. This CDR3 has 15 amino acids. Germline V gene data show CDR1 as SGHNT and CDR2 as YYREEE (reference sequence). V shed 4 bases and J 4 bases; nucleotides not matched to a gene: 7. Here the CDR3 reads CASSEGTGVPYGYTF. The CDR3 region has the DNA TGTGCCAGCAGCGAAGGGACAGGGGTGCCCTATGGCTACACCTTC. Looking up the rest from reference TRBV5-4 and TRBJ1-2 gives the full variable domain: ETGVTQSPTHLIKTRGQQVTLRCSSQSGHNTVSWYQQALGQGPQFIFQYYREEENGRGNFPPRFSGLQFPNYSSELNVNALELDDSALYLCASSEGTGVPYGYTFGSGTRLTVV.

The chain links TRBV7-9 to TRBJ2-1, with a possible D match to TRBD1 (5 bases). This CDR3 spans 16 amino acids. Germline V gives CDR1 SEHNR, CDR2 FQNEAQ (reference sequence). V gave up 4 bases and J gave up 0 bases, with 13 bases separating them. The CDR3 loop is CASSSADRSSYNEQFF. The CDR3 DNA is TGTGCCAGCAGCTCCGCAGACAGAAGCTCCTACAATGAGCAGTTCTTC.

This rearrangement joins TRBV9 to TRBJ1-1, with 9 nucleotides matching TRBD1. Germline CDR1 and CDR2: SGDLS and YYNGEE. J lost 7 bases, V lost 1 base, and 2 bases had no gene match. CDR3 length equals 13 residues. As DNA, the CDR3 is TGTGCCAGCAGCGTAACAGGGGGCCTTGAAGCTTTCTTT. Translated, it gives CASSVTGGLEAFF.

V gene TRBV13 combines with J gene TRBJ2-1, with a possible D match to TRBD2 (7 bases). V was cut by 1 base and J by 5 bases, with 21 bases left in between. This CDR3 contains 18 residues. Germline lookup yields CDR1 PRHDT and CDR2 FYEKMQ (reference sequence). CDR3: CASSLEQALRGANNEQFF. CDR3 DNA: TGTGCCAGCAGCTTAGAACAGGCCCTCCGGGGGGCTAACAATGAGCAGTTCTTC.

CDR3: CASSKDNTGNTIYF. In DNA, the CDR3 is TGCGCCAGCAGCAAGGACAACACTGGAAACACCATATATTTT. The chain has TRBV5-1 and TRBJ1-3; the D gene is possibly TRBD1 (5 bases). With 4 bases removed from V and 2 bases from J, the gap between germline ends came to 10 bases. Per the germline V gene, CDR1 is SGHRS and CDR2 is YFSETQ. The CDR3 is 14 amino acids.

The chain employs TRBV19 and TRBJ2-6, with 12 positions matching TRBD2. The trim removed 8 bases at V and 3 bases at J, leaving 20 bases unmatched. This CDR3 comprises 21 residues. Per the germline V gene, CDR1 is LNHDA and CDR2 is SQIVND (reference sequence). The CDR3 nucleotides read TGTGCCAGTTTTTCCGGTGAGGGTGGACTAGCGGGATTCGATGGGGCCAACGTCCTGACTTTC. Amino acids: CASFSGEGGLAGFDGANVLTF.

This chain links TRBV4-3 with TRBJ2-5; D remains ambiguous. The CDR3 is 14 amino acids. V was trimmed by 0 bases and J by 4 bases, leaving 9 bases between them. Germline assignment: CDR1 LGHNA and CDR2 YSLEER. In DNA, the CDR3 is TGCGCCAGCAGCCAAGATCGCGGTAGAGAGACCCAGTACTTC. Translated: CASSQDRGRETQYF.

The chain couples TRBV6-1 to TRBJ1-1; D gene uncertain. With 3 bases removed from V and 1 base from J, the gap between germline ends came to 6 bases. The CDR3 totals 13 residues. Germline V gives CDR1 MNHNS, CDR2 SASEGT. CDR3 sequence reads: CASSDRENTEAFF. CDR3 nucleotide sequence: TGTGCCAGCAGTGATCGGGAGAACACTGAAGCTTTCTTT.

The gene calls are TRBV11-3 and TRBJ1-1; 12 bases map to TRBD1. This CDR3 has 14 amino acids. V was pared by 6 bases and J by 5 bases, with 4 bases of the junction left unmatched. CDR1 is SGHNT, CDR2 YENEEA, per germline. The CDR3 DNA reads TGTGCCAGCAGTTCGGGACAGGGGGCGACTGAAGCTTTCTTT. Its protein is CASSSGQGATEAFF. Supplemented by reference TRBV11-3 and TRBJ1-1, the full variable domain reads EAGVVQSPRYKIIEKKQPVAFWCNPISGHNTLYWYLQNLGQGPELLIRYENEEAVDDSQLPKDRFSAERLKGVDSTLKIQPAELGDSAVYLCASSSGQGATEAFFGQGTRLTVV.

The CDR3: CASSLGTGSNEQYF. The CDR3 coding sequence is TGTGCCAGCAGCTTAGGTACGGGGTCCAACGAGCAGTACTTC. The genes are TRBV11-2 and TRBJ2-7, with a possible D match to TRBD2 (5 bases). The V gene's germline CDR1 is SGHAT and CDR2 FQNNGV. V was pared by 1 base and J by 5 bases, with 12 bases between. The CDR3 has 14 residues.

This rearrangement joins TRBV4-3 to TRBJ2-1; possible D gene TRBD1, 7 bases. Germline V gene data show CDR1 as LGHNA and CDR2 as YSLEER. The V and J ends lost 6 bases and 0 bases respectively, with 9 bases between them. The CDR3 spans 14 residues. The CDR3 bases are TGCGCCAGCAGTCAGGGGGGCTCCTACAATGAGCAGTTCTTC. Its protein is CASSQGGSYNEQFF.

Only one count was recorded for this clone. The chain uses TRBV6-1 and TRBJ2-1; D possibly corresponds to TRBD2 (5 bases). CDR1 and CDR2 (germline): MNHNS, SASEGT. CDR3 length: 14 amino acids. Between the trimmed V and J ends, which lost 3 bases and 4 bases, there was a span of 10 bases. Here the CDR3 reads CASSEVEGYNEQFF. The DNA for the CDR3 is TGTGCCAGCAGTGAGGTTGAGGGATACAATGAGCAGTTCTTC.

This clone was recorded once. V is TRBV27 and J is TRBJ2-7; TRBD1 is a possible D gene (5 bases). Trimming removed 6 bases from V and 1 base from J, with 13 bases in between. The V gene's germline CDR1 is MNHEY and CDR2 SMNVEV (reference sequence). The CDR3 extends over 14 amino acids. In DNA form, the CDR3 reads TGTGCCAGCAGGATACAGGTGGGATCCTACGAGCAGTACTTC. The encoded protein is CASRIQVGSYEQYF.

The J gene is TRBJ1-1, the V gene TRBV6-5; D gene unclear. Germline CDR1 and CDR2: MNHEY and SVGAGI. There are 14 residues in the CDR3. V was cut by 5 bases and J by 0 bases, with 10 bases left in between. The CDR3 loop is CASSPYRVNTEAFF. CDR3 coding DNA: TGTGCCAGCAGTCCCTATCGGGTGAACACTGAAGCTTTCTTT.

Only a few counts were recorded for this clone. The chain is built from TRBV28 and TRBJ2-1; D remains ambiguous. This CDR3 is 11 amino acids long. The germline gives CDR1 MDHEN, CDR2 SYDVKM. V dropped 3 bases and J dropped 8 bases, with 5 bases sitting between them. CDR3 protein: CASSFFDEQFF. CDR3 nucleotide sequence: TGTGCCAGCAGTTTTTTCGATGAGCAGTTCTTC.

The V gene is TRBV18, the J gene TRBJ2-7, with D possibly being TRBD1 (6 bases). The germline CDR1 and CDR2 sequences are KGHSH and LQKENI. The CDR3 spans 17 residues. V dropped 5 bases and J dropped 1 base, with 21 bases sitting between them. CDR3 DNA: TGTGCCAGCTCAGAACGACAGCTCCAGGGGTATTCCTACGAGCAGTACTTC. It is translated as CASSERQLQGYSYEQYF.

CDR3 nucleotides: TGTGCCAGCAGCAAAGTAACGGACAGGGGACTTAATCAGCCCCAGCATTTT. Protein: CASSKVTDRGLNQPQHF. The rearrangement links TRBV21-1 to TRBJ1-5; the table's D call TRBD1 went unverified against the DNA. TRBV21-1 is a known pseudogene. The CDR3 spans 17 residues.

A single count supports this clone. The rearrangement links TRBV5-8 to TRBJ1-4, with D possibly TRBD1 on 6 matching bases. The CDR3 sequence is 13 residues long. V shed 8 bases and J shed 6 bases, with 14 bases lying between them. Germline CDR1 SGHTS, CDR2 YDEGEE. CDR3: CASNYRVYEKLFF. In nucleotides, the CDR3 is TGTGCCAGTAACTACAGGGTTTATGAAAAACTGTTTTTT. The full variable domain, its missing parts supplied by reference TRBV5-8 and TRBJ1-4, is EAGVTQSPTHLIKTRGQQATLRCSPISGHTSVYWYQQALGLGLQFLLWYDEGEERNRGNFPPRFSGRQFPNYSSELNVNALELEDSALYLCASNYRVYEKLFFGSGTQLSVL.

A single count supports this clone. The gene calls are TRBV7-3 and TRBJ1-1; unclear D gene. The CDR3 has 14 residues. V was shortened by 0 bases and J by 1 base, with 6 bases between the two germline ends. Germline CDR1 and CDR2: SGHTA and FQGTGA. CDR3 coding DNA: TGTGCCAGCAGCTTAACTGGTAGGAACACTGAAGCTTTCTTT. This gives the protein CASSLTGRNTEAFF.

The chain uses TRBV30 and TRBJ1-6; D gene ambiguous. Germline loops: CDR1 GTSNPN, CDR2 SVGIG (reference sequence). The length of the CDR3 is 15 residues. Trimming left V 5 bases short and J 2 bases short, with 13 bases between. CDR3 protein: CAWVRRDTYNSPLHF. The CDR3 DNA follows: TGTGCCTGGGTCCGGAGGGATACCTATAATTCACCCCTCCACTTT.

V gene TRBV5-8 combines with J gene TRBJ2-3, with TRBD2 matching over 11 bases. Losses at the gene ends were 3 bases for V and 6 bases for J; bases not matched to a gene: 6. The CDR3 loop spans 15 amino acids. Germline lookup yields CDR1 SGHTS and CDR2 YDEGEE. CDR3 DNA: TGTGCCAGCAGCTATGGGGCTAGCGGGGGGGATACGCAGTATTTT. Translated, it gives CASSYGASGGDTQYF.

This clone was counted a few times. The CDR3 here is CASQGGAEAFF. In DNA form, the CDR3 reads TGTGCCAGCCAGGGTGGGGCTGAAGCTTTCTTT. This rearrangement joins TRBV27 to TRBJ1-1, with D maybe TRBD1 (5 bases). Trimming pared 8 bases from V and 6 bases from J, leaving 10 bases between. The CDR3 runs to 11 residues. The germline CDR1 and CDR2 sequences are MNHEY and SMNVEV (reference sequence).

Here the CDR3 reads CASRLGQATNEKLFF. CDR3 sequence (DNA): TGTGCCAGCAGACTGGGACAGGCAACTAATGAAAAACTGTTTTTT. J is TRBJ1-4 and V is TRBV7-8, with 8 nucleotides matching TRBD1. This CDR3 spans 15 amino acids. CDR1 SGHVS and CDR2 FQNEAQ come from the germline V gene. J gave up 0 bases and V 6 bases, and 3 bases lay outside the gene matches. The full variable domain, in which reference TRBV7-8 and TRBJ1-4 provide the parts outside the CDR3, is GAGVSQSPRYKVAKRGQDVALRCDPISGHVSLFWYQQALGQGPEFLTYFQNEAQLDKSGLPSDRFFAERPEGSVSTLKIQRTQQEDSAVYLCASRLGQATNEKLFFGSGTQLSVL.

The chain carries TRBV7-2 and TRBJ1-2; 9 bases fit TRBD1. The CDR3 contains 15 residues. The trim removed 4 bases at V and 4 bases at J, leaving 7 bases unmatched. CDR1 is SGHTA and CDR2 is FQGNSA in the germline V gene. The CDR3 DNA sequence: TGTGCCAGCAGCTCCGGACAGGGGTTCCCCTATGGCTACACCTTC. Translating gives CASSSGQGFPYGYTF.

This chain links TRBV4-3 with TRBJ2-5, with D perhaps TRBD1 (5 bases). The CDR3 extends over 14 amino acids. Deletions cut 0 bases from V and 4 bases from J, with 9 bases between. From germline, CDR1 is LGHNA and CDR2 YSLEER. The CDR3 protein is CASSQDWQGETQYF. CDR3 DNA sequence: TGCGCCAGCAGCCAAGATTGGCAGGGAGAGACCCAGTACTTC.

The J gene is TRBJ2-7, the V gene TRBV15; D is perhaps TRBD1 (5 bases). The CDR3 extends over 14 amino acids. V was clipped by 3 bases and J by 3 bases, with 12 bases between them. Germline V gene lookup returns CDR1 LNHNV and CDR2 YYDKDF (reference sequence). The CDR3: CATSSQTADYEQYF. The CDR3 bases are TGTGCCACCAGCAGTCAGACAGCAGACTACGAGCAGTACTTC.

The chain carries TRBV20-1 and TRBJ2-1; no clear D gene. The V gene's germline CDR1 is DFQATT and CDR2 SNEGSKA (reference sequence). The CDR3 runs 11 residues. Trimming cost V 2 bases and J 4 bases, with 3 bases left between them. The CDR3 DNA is TGCAGTGCTAGACCTTACAATGAGCAGTTCTTC. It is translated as CSARPYNEQFF.

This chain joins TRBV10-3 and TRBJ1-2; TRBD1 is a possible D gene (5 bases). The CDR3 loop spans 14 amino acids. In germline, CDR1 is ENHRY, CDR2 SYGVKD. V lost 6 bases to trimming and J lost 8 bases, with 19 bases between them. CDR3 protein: CAISPGAINEGYTF. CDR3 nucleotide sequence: TGTGCCATCAGCCCTGGGGCAATAAATGAAGGCTACACCTTC.

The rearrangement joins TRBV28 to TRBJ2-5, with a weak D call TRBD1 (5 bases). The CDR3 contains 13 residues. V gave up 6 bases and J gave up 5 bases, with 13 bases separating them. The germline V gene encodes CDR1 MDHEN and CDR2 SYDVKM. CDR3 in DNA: TGTGCCAGCAGGGAAGGGGCAGGGGAGACCCAGTACTTC. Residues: CASREGAGETQYF.

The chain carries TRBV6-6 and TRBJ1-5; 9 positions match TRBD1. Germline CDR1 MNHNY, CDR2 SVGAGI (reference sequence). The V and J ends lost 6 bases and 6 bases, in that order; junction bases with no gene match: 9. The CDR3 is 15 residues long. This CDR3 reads CASRSGTGWFQPQHF. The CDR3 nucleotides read TGTGCCAGCAGATCGGGGACAGGGTGGTTTCAGCCCCAGCATTTT.

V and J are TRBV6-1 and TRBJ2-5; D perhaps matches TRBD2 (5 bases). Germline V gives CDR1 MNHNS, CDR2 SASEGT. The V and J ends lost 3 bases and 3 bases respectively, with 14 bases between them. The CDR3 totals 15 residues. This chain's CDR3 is CASSDEWAGKETQYF. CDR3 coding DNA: TGTGCCAGCAGTGACGAGTGGGCGGGTAAAGAGACCCAGTACTTC.

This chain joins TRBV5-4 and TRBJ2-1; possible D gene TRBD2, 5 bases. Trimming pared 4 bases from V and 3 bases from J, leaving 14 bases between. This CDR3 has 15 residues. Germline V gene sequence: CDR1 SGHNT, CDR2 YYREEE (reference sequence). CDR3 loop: CASSPDKGSYNEQFF. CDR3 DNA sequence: TGTGCCAGCAGCCCGGATAAAGGGAGCTACAATGAGCAGTTCTTC. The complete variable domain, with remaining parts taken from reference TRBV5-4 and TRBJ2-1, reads ETGVTQSPTHLIKTRGQQVTLRCSSQSGHNTVSWYQQALGQGPQFIFQYYREEENGRGNFPPRFSGLQFPNYSSELNVNALELDDSALYLCASSPDKGSYNEQFFGPGTRLTVL.